This TCR beta chain originates from a study of CD8+ T cells in alopecia areata. Study context: Oral tofacitinib (5 to 10 mg twice daily) was administered to treated patients. Tofacitinib was given for 6 to 18 months, then stopped for 6 months.

Noted treatment: oral pan-JAK inhibitor, 5-10 mg twice daily. V was clipped by 2 bases and J by 2 bases, with 17 bases between them. CDR3 length: 17 residues. CDR1 and CDR2 from the germline V gene are MGHDK and SYGVNS. Sequencing relied on a cDNA template that was reverse transcribed from extracted RNA. Here immunoSEQ multiplex PCR was the method, and the copy in TCRdb shows in-frame clones only, minus some. Here the sample spans 150,000 to 250,000 clones, more than 55% being singletons. This receptor was obtained from a human donor with alopecia areata. The chain links TRBV25-1 to TRBJ2-3; D is perhaps TRBD2 (5 bases). Sequenced material: CD4+ T cells sorted from blood, taken at week 4, from a patient treated with tofacitinib. This chain's CDR3 is CASSETPGKTFTDTQYF. The DNA of the CDR3 is TGTGCCAGCAGTGAAACTCCGGGGAAAACCTTCACAGATACGCAGTATTTT.